This T cell receptor beta chain is from a study of blood T cells in healthy people across ages (dated by TCRdb to about 2015). A note on the overall study: In model experiments, template switching captured roughly one uniquely barcoded TCR beta cDNA molecule for every two T cells. To track age-related changes in TCR beta repertoire diversity, the study relied on deep sequencing normalized with unique cDNA molecular identifiers. To avoid experimental bias, donors of different ages were spread randomly across the sequencing lanes. Donors were grouped into four age groups: young (average approximately 15 years), middle-aged (roughly 37), aged (around 62) and long-lived (just over 80). For two donors (one aged 18 to 30 and one aged 80 or older), the study analyzed two additional independent replicas of 1 million unique cDNA reads from the same blood draw.

What the authors observed across the whole study: The percentage of naive T cells measured by flow cytometry correlated strongly with observed TCR beta diversity. Observed TCR beta diversity per million T cells fell roughly linearly with age, and a significant reduction was already apparent by age around 44. Total diversity estimates from one million sequenced T cells were considered lower bounds and underestimates. Since profiling was done on bulk unsorted PBMCs, naive and antigen-experienced compartments could not be conclusively compared. The CMV infection status of donors was not known, potentially confounding age-related changes in expanded clonotypes. Compared with the aged group, the long-lived group had more naive CD4+ T cells, fewer expanded clones and increased TCR diversity, a pattern suggesting age selection.

This clonotype has at least ten counts. Its antigen remains undetermined. No quality values exist for individual bases; no much larger clone is one base distant. Systemically healthy Caucasian individuals from Russia, over 30 in total and aged about 6 to 95 years, were included as donors. Each donor gave ten milliliters of peripheral blood, collected into EDTA-treated Vacutainer tubes. Ficoll-Paque density-gradient centrifugation was used to isolate PBMCs, with at least 6.5 million per sample. Trizol reagent was used to extract total RNA from the PBMCs, yielding at least 6 micrograms per sample. Naive CD45RAhigh/CD27high T cell percentages were measured by flow cytometry on a PBMC aliquot from every donor. The protocol used for the library was 5' RACE. The second PCR ran for about 7 to 11 cycles and used a J-beta primer mix along with a sample-barcoded 5' primer. Each TCR beta cDNA molecule received a unique molecular identifier from a template-switch 5' adaptor carrying 12 random nucleotides. Each sample yielded at least 2.5 million CDR3-containing paired-end reads. The Mint cDNA synthesis kit, primed by a TRBC-specific oligonucleotide, was used to synthesize first-strand cDNA from all RNA. Following uracil-DNA glycosylase treatment, a first 18-cycle PCR with universal primers M1SS and BC2_uni_R was performed on all cDNA. The study's processing was this. Each sample was normalized by randomly selecting 1 million high-quality reads, each carrying a distinct molecular identifier. Instead of being binned into consensus sequences, reads with shared molecular identifiers were discarded. MiTCR, with a Q25 quality threshold and the strictest error-elimination algorithm, was used for CDR3 identification, clonotype clustering and error correction. A nonparametric unseen species model with Euler transformation was used to estimate a lower bound on total TCR beta diversity. TCRdb's own reprocessing of the public reads used fastp at Q25 and MiXCR and kept productive beta chains. Every distinct CDR3 protein forms one entry, paired with its most common genes and DNA. These V and J calls rely on TCRdb rather than the paper's analysis. The sample has 1.8 million or so distinct CDR3 sequences on record, roughly 43% of them singletons. The ten top clones hold 23% of the sample.

CDR1 MNHNY and CDR2 SVGAGI were looked up in the germline V gene (reference sequence). The junction shows trimming of 2 bases on V and 2 bases on J, and the gene matches do not reach 6 bases of it. The CDR3 runs 15 amino acids, cysteine and phenylalanine included. Just the 45-base CDR3 DNA is kept, in frame starting at base 1. This receptor was taken from a human donor in good health. The chain is assembled from TRBV6-6 and TRBJ2-7; the central 7 bases match TRBD1. The source material was blood. The bases are TGTGCCAGCAGTTACCTCGGGACAGATACCTACGAGCAGTACTTC. Its product reads: CASSYLGTDTYEQYF.